The rows below give T cell receptor beta chains drawn from one sample of a study of OX40 agonist ivuxolimab in advanced cancers. Clones were read by immunoSEQ multiplex PCR, and TCRdb kept only the in-frame ones, dropping some. Of about 15,000 clones listed, nearly 80% were seen once; the top ten hold 30% to 45%. The sequenced sample was CD4+ or CD8+ T cells sorted from blood, obtained in a trial of the OX40 agonist ivuxolimab. The origin of the receptors is an adult with an advanced solid tumor such as melanoma, head and neck, liver or kidney cancer. Both conserved end residues are part of each CDR3. A D gene is named only where the DNA matches it firmly. Some rows mark clone size as missing; the rest say once, few, many or name a class of expanded clone.

v_call: TRBV10-3
d_call: .
j_call: TRBJ2-5
clone_size: medium-sized
cdr3_aa: CAISESLDSQETQYF
cdr3_nt: TGTGCCATCAGTGAGTCGTTGGACAGCCAAGAGACCCAGTACTTC

v_call: TRBV5-6
d_call: .
j_call: TRBJ2-7
clone_size: .
cdr3_aa: CASSLVTYEQYF
cdr3_nt: TGTGCCAGCAGCTTGGTTACCTACGAGCAGTACTTC

v_call: TRBV4-1
d_call: TRBD1
j_call: TRBJ1-4
clone_size: few
cdr3_aa: CASSQEPGQLNEKLFF
cdr3_nt: TGCGCCAGCAGCCAGGAACCGGGACAGCTTAATGAAAAACTGTTTTTT

v_call: TRBV10-3
d_call: .
j_call: TRBJ2-5
clone_size: .
cdr3_aa: CAISRSEETQYF
cdr3_nt: TGTGCCATCAGTCGGTCTGAAGAGACCCAGTACTTC

v_call: TRBV28
d_call: .
j_call: TRBJ1-3
clone_size: few
cdr3_aa: CASRGHNSGNTIYF
cdr3_nt: TGTGCCAGCCGCGGACATAACTCTGGAAACACCATATATTTT

v_call: TRBV6-5
d_call: .
j_call: TRBJ2-2
clone_size: .
cdr3_aa: CASSFPYTGELFF
cdr3_nt: TGTGCCAGCAGTTTTCCTTACACCGGGGAGCTGTTTTTT

v_call: TRBV29-1
d_call: TRBD1
j_call: TRBJ1-2
clone_size: .
cdr3_aa: CSVGQVPALSGGYTF
cdr3_nt: TGCAGCGTCGGACAGGTGCCCGCCTTATCAGGTGGCTACACCTTC

v_call: TRBV4-1
d_call: .
j_call: TRBJ2-1
clone_size: few
cdr3_aa: CASSQDDIVKGNEQFF
cdr3_nt: TGCGCCAGCAGCCAAGATGACATAGTAAAAGGCAATGAGCAGTTCTTC

v_call: TRBV5-1
d_call: TRBD2
j_call: TRBJ2-1
clone_size: .
cdr3_aa: CASSLVAGGENEQFF
cdr3_nt: TGCGCCAGCAGCCTGGTAGCGGGGGGTGAAAATGAGCAGTTCTTC

v_call: TRBV15
d_call: TRBD1
j_call: TRBJ2-6
clone_size: .
cdr3_aa: CAISTGSSGANVLTF
cdr3_nt: TGTGCCATTTCGACAGGGTCTTCTGGGGCCAACGTCCTGACTTTC